The 8 T cell receptor beta chains below were found in one sample sequenced in a study of technical replicates of blood from a few donors (dated by TCRdb to the late 2010s). Library construction relied on the immunoSEQ multiplex PCR assay. TCRdb took over this immuneACCESS table, retaining in-frame rearrangements with V and J assigned. Such tables are incomplete; in checked studies, under half of the missing clones stem from an unresolved V gene, and the remainder is unexplained. This sample comprises 95,000 or so clones, around 96% of them detected only once. The ten biggest clones cover roughly 0.3% of the sample. The sample comprised T cells isolated from PBMCs. The receptors stem from a human donor in good health.

The chain joins TRBV5-5 to TRBJ1-5; a possible D gene is TRBD1 (5 bases). CDR1 is SGHKS, CDR2 YYEKEE, per germline (reference sequence). V lost 4 bases and J lost 4, with 9 bases in between. The CDR3 runs to 13 residues. The CDR3 DNA is TGTGCCAGCAGCCCCCGGGGGAATCAGCCCCAGCATTTT. Translated: CASSPRGNQPQHF.

The chain employs TRBV6-5 and TRBJ1-1; the D gene is possibly TRBD1 (6 bases). Germline assignment: CDR1 MNHEY and CDR2 SVGAGI. The CDR3 is made up of 14 amino acids. The V and J ends lost 4 bases and 7 bases respectively, with 16 bases between them. For the CDR3, the DNA is TGTGCCAGCAGTTTTGAACAGGGCGCGAGTGAAGCTTTCTTT. Protein product: CASSFEQGASEAFF.

This clone was counted a few times. The V gene is TRBV29-1, the J gene TRBJ1-1; D is unresolved. V lost 3 bases to trimming and J lost 5 bases, with 13 bases between them. CDR1 and CDR2 from the germline V gene are SQVTM and ANQGSEA. There are 13 residues in the CDR3. CDR3 loop: CSVDASEITEAFF. The CDR3 DNA reads TGCAGCGTTGATGCAAGTGAGATAACTGAAGCTTTCTTT. Drawing the rest from reference TRBV29-1 and TRBJ1-1, the complete variable domain is SAVISQKPSRDICQRGTSLTIQCQVDSQVTMMFWYRQQPGQSLTLIATANQGSEATYESGFVIDKFPISRPNLTFSTLTVSNMSPEDSSIYLCSVDASEITEAFFGQGTRLTVV.

The V gene is TRBV7-3, the J gene TRBJ1-2, with 11 bases aligning to TRBD1. The J segment lost 6 bases and the V segment lost 0 bases, leaving 6 bases of the junction unmatched. The CDR3 is 16 residues long. From germline, CDR1 is SGHTA and CDR2 FQGTGA. CDR3 in amino acids: CASSLTAGQGANGYTF. The CDR3, as DNA: TGTGCCAGCAGCTTAACAGCAGGACAGGGGGCGAATGGCTACACCTTC.

J is TRBJ2-3 and V is TRBV5-4; maybe TRBD2 (5 bases). The CDR3 is 18 amino acids. Germline V lookup: CDR1 SGHNT, CDR2 YYREEE (reference sequence). V was pared by 5 bases and J by 8 bases, with 30 bases between. In DNA form, the CDR3 reads TGTGCCAGCAGGCGGACCCGAAACGTTCGCGGGTTAAGCGGTACGCAGTATTTT. This codes for CASRRTRNVRGLSGTQYF. Full variable domain (remainder filled in from reference TRBV5-4 and TRBJ2-3): ETGVTQSPTHLIKTRGQQVTLRCSSQSGHNTVSWYQQALGQGPQFIFQYYREEENGRGNFPPRFSGLQFPNYSSELNVNALELDDSALYLCASRRTRNVRGLSGTQYFGPGTRLTVL.

This sequence joins TRBV7-6 and TRBJ2-3, with 10 bases aligning to TRBD2. CDR3 length equals 15 residues. CDR1 SGHVS and CDR2 FNYEAQ come from the germline V gene. The trim removed 4 bases at V and 4 bases at J, leaving 5 bases unmatched. The CDR3 sequence: CASSSSGSEADTQYF. DNA of the CDR3: TGTGCCAGCAGCTCTAGCGGGAGTGAGGCAGATACGCAGTATTTT.

The rearrangement links TRBV6-6 to TRBJ2-7, with 8 nucleotides matching TRBD1. The V segment lost 7 bases and the J segment 4 bases; nucleotides outside the gene matches: 12. The CDR3 is 15 amino acids. The V gene's germline CDR1 is MNHNY and CDR2 SVGAGI (reference sequence). CDR3 protein: CASTHSSRQGYEQYF. CDR3 in DNA: TGTGCCAGCACCCACTCCTCAAGACAGGGGTACGAGCAGTACTTC.

The chain carries TRBV6-5 and TRBJ2-3; D gene unclear. This CDR3 has 15 amino acids. The germline V gene encodes CDR1 MNHEY and CDR2 SVGAGI. The ends were cut back, 5 bases at V and 2 bases at J, with 14 bases in the middle. CDR3 DNA sequence: TGTGCCAGCAGTCGAGGAAATTCGTTCACAGATACGCAGTATTTT. This codes for CASSRGNSFTDTQYF.